The T cell receptor beta chain described here comes from a study of cytomegalovirus exposure and HLA in healthy donors. At the level of the study: An earlier analysis identified 117 million unique TCR beta sequences in 150 million to 200 million T cells.

Primers: 60 Vbeta forward and 13 Jbeta reverse. Generated by immunoSEQ multiplex PCR, the TCRdb table keeps only in-frame clones and is missing some. The table has about 150,000 clones, roughly three quarters seen once. Turning to this clone: Antigen specificity is unknown. Distinct nucleotide sequences in the sample also encode this CDR3.

Notes on the study in general: Per a later analysis, roughly 17,000 TCR beta sequences showed association with HLA alleles at 0.05 false discovery rate. Later analysis showed TCR association rates varying by HLA locus, highest for DRB1 and lowest for HLA-C.

The CDR3 runs 11 residues. In germline, CDR1 is SQVTM, CDR2 ANQGSEA. The ends lost 7 bases at V and 5 bases at J; junction bases unmatched: 2. The genes are TRBV29-1 and TRBJ1-2; TRBD1 aligns across 9 bases. The receptor comes from a man aged 30 to 39 in good health and CMV-seropositive. The specimen was PBMCs. The CDR3 DNA reads TGCAGCGCGGACAGGGGTTATGGCTACACCTTC. It yields the protein CSADRGYGYTF.